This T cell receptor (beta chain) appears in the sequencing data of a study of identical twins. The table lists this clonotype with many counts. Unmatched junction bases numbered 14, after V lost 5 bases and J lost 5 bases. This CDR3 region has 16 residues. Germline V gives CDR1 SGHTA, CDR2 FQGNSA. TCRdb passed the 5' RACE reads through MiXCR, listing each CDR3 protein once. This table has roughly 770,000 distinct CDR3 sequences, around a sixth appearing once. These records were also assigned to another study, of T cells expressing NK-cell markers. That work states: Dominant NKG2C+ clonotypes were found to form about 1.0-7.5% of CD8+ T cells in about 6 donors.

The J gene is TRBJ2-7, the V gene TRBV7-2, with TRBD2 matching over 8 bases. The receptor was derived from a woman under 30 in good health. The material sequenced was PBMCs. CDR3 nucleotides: TGTGCCAGCAGCCCACCCGGGACTAGGGGCGCCAACGAGCAGTACTTC. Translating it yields CASSPPGTRGANEQYF.